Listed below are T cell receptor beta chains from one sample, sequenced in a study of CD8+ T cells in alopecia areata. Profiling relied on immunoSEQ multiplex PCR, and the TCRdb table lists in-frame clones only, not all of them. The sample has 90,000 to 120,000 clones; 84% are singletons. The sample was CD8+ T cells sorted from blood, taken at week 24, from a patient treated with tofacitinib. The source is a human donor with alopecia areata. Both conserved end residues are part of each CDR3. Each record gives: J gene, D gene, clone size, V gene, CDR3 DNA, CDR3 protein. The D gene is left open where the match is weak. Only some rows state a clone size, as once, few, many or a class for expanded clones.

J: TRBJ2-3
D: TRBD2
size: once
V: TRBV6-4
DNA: TGTGCCAGCAGTGTAAGCGGGGGGAGCACAGATACGCAGTATTTT
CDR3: CASSVSGGSTDTQYF

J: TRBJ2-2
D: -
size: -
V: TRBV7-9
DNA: TGTGCCAGCAGCCTACCTCGGGGCACCGGGGAGCTGTTTTTT
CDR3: CASSLPRGTGELFF

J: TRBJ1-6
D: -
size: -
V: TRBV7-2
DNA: TGTGCCAGCAGCTTCGCTTCGGACGGGGATTCACCCCTCCACTTT
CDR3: CASSFASDGDSPLHF

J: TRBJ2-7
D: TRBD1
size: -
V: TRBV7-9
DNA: TGTGCCAGCAGCGTCACCGGGACAGGGGGCTACGAGCAGTACTTC
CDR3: CASSVTGTGGYEQYF

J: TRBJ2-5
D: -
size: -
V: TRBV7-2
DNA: TGTGCCAGCAGCTTGCTAGCTCAAGAGACCCAGTACTTC
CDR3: CASSLLAQETQYF

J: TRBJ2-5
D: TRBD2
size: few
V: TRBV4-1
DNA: TGCGCCAGCAGCCGAATGACTAGCGGGTTCGAAGAGACCCAGTACTTC
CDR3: CASSRMTSGFEETQYF

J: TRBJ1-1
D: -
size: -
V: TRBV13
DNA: TGTGCCAGCAGCGGGGGTCCCCGGGGTGAAGCTTTCTTT
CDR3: CASSGGPRGEAFF

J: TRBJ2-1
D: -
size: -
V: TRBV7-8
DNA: TGTGCCAGCAGCTTAGCGCGTGGGGGGGCCGAAGGGAGTGAGCAGTTCTTC
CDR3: CASSLARGGAEGSEQFF

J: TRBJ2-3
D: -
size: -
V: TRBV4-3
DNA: TGCGCCAGCAGCCAAGATGGGGCAGACACAGATACGCAGTATTTT
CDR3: CASSQDGADTDTQYF

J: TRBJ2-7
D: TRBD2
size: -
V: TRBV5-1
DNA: TGCGCCAGCAGCTTGGAGTCTAGCGGGACCTACGAGCAGTACTTC
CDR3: CASSLESSGTYEQYF

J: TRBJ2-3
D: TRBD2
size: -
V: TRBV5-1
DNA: TGCGCCAGCAGCTTGGATAGCGGGGGGACAGATACGCAGTATTTT
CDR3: CASSLDSGGTDTQYF

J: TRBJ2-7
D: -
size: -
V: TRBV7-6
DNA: TGTGCCAGCAGCAAAATAGCCGGACACTACGAGCAGTACTTC
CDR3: CASSKIAGHYEQYF

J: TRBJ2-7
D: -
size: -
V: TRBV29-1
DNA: TGCAGCGTTGAAGGGGTGGGGACCTACGAGCAGTACTTC
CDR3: CSVEGVGTYEQYF

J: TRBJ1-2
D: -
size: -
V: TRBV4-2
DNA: TGTGCCAGCAGCCAAGACGGTTATGGCTACACCTTC
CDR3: CASSQDGYGYTF

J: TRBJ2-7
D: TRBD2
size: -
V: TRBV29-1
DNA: TGCAGCGTTGGGGGGCTAGCGGGGGAGCAGTACTTC
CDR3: CSVGGLAGEQYF

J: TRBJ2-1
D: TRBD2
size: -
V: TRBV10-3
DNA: TGTGCCATCAGAGGCCTAGCGGGGGCCCCAACCAATGAGCAGTTCTTC
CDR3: CAIRGLAGAPTNEQFF

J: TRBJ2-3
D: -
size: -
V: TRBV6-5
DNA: TGTGCCAGCAGTTACGGGGCGGGCACAGATACGCAGTATTTT
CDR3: CASSYGAGTDTQYF

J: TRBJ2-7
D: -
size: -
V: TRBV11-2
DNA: TGTGCCAGCAGCTTAACGAGGAGTTACGAGCAGTACTTC
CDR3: CASSLTRSYEQYF

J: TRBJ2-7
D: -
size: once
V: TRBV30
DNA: TGTGCCTGGAACAGTGCCTACTCCTACGAGCAGTACTTC
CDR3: CAWNSAYSYEQYF